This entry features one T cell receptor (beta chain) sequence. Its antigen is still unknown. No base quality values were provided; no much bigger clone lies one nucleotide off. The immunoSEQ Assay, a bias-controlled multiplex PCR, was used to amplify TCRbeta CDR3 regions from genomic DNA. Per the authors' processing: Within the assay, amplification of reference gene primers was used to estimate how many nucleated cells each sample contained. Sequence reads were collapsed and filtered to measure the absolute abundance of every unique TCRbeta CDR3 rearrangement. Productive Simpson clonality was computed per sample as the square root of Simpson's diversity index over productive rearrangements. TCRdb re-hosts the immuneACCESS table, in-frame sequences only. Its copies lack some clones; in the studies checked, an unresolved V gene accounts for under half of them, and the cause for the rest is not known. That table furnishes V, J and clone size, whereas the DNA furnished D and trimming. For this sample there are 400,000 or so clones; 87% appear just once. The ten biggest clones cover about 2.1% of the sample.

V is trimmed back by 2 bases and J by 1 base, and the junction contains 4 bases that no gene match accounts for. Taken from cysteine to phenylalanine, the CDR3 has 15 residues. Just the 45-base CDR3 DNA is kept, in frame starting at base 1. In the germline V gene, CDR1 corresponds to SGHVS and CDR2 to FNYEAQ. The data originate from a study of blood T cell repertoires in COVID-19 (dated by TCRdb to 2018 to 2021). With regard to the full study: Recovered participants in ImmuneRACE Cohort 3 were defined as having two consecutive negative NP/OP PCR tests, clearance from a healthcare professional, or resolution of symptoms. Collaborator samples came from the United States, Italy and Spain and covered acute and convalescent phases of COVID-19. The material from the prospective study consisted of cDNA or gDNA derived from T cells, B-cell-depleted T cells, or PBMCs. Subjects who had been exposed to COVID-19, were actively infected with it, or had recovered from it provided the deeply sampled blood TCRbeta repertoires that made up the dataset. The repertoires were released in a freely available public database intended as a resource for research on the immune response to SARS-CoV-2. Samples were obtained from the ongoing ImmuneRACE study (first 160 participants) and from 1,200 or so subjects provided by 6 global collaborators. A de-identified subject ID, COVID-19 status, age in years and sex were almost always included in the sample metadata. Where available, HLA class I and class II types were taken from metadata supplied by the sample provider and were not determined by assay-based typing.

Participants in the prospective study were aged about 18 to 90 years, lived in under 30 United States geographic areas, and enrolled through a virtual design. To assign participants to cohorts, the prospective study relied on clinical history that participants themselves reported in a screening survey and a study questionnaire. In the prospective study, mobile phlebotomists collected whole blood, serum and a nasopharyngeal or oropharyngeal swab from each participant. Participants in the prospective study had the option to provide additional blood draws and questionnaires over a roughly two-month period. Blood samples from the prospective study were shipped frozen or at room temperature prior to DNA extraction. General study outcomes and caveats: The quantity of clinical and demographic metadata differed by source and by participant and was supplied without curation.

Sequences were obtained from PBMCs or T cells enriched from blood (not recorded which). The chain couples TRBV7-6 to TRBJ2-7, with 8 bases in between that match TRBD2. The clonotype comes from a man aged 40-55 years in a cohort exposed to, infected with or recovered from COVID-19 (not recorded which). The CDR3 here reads CASSLRGGVSYEQYF. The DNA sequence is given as TGTGCCAGCAGCTTACGGGGGGGCGTTTCCTACGAGCAGTACTTC.